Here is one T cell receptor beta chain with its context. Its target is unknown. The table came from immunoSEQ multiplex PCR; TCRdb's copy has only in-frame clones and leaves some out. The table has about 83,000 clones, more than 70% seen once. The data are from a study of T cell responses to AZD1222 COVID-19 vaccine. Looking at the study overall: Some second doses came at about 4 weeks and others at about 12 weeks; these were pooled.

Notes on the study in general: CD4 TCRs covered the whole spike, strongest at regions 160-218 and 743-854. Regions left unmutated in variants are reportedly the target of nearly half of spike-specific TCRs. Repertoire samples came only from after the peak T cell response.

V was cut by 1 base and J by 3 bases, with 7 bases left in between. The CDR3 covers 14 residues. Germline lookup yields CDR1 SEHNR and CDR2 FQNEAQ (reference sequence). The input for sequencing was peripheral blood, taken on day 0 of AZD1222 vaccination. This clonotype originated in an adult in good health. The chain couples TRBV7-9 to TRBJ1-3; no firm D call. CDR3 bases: TGTGCCAGCAGCTTAGGGTCCTTTGGAAACACCATATATTTT. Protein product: CASSLGSFGNTIYF.